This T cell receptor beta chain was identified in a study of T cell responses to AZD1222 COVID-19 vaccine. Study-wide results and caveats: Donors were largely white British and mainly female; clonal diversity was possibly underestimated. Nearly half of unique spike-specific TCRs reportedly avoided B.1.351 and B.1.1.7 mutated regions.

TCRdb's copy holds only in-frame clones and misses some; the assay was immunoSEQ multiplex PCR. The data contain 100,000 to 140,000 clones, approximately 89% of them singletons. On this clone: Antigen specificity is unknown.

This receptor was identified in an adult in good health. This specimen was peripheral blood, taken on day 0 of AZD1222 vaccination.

The CDR3 region has the DNA TGTGCCAGCTCACCAAGTCCCGGCCCGAACACTGAAGCTTTCTTT. This encodes CASSPSPGPNTEAFF. The chain carries TRBV18 and TRBJ1-1, with D unresolved. The V end was cut by 2 bases, the J end by 1 base, with 11 bases between. The CDR3 spans 15 residues. CDR1 and CDR2 from the germline V gene are KGHSH and LQKENI.